This T cell receptor beta chain was sequenced for a study of blood T cells in healthy people across ages. Trimming pared 5 bases from V and 6 bases from J, leaving 7 bases between. Germline CDR1 and CDR2: SQVTM and ANQGSEA. The CDR3 is 10 residues long. A second 7 to 11 cycle PCR used barcoded and J-beta primers. Every cDNA molecule bore a tag from a template-switch adaptor containing 12 random nucleotides. TCRdb itself ran the 5' RACE reads through MiXCR, one entry per CDR3 protein. The table records over a million distinct CDR3 sequences, 20% to 25% of them present only once. The sample was also reused in another study, on T cells of mothers and their children.

The clonotype was recovered from a girl aged 2 to 9 in good health. V and J are TRBV29-1 and TRBJ1-2; D not certain. The sample was blood. In nucleotides, the CDR3 is TGCAGCGTTCCTTACGATGGCTACACCTTC. Amino acids: CSVPYDGYTF.